This T cell receptor (beta chain) is from a study of a mutant IDH1 vaccine in newly diagnosed glioma. Overall study: The earlier regimen, radiotherapy, temozolomide, or both, was most often both.

Trimming removed 5 bases from V and 0 bases from J; junction bases left unmatched: 10. CDR1 and CDR2 (germline): SEHNR, FQNEAQ (reference sequence). The CDR3 length is 17 residues. Time point meaning: baseline, week 1 (first vaccination visit). Regarding treatment: pre-vaccination baseline after standard-of-care therapy. Method: immunoSEQ multiplex PCR; TCRdb's copy keeps in-frame clones and lacks some. The table shows approximately 92,000 clones, with around 77% occurring only once. V usage is TRBV7-9 and J usage is TRBJ2-5, with TRBD2 identical over 9 bases. The TCR was taken from a man aged 40-49 years with glioma. The specimen comprised PBMCs, sampled from a glioma patient treated with radiotherapy, temozolomide or both. DNA of the CDR3: TGTGCCAGCAGCCCCAGTCTGGCGGGAGGGTACCAAGAGACCCAGTACTTC. It yields the protein CASSPSLAGGYQETQYF.